The 3 T cell receptor beta chains below all came from one sample that was sequenced in a study of graft-versus-host responses after intestinal transplantation. The antigens for these receptors are not known. This table comes from immunoSEQ multiplex PCR, and its TCRdb copy is limited to in-frame clones, with some not included. The sample records about 88,000 clones, about 94% being singletons. The specimen comprised unstimulated CD4+ T cells sorted from spleen or lymph node cells, sampled before transplant. The source is a human donor who was the organ donor for an intestinal transplant.

The rearrangement uses TRBV6-5 and TRBJ1-4, with 8 positions matching TRBD1. The CDR3 loop spans 16 amino acids. J lost 8 bases, V lost 2 bases, and 10 bases had no gene match. CDR1 is MNHEY and CDR2 is SVGAGI in the germline V gene. The CDR3 sequence: CASSYTTGTGREKLFF. The DNA for the CDR3 is TGTGCCAGCAGTTACACAACCGGGACAGGACGGGAAAAACTGTTTTTT.

The chain uses TRBV4-1 and TRBJ1-2; D unresolved. The ends were cut back, 4 bases at V and 8 bases at J, with 14 bases in the middle. CDR3 size: 13 residues. Germline CDR1 reads MGHRA; CDR2 reads YSYEKL. CDR3 coding DNA: TGCGCCAGCAGCCTTCCCCCTTTTTCGGGCTACACCTTC. Translated: CASSLPPFSGYTF.

V gene TRBV5-1 combines with J gene TRBJ2-3, with D possibly being TRBD2 (5 bases). Germline-derived CDR1 and CDR2 are SGHRS and YFSETQ. The length of the CDR3 is 16 residues. V was cut by 0 bases and J by 2 bases, with 13 bases left in between. The CDR3 nucleotides read TGCGCCAGCAGCTTGGCCGAGGGCCATTCCACAGATACGCAGTATTTT. It is translated as CASSLAEGHSTDTQYF.